Listed here are 11 T cell receptor beta chains from one sample, sequenced in a study of cytomegalovirus exposure and HLA in healthy donors. The PCR used 60 Vbeta and 13 Jbeta primers. Here immunoSEQ multiplex PCR was the method, and the copy in TCRdb shows in-frame clones only, minus some. The sample lists about 150,000 clones; approximately 80% were seen once. Sequenced: PBMCs. The receptors derive from a man aged 45-65 years in good health and CMV-seropositive.

This chain uses TRBV2 with TRBJ1-6; perhaps TRBD1 as D (5 bases). Germline CDR1 reads SNHLY; CDR2 reads FYNNEI. Trimming removed 2 bases at V and 7 bases at J, with 9 bases between. CDR3 length: 14 amino acids. The CDR3 region is CASSENRMNSPLHF. The CDR3 region has the DNA TGTGCCAGCAGTGAAAACAGGATGAATTCACCCCTCCACTTT. Filled out from reference TRBV2 and TRBJ1-6, the complete variable domain reads EPEVTQTPSHQVTQMGQEVILRCVPISNHLYFYWYRQILGQKVEFLVSFYNNEISEKSEIFDDQFSVERPDGSNFTLKIRSTKLEDSAMYFCASSENRMNSPLHFGNGTRLTVT.

The V call is TRBV19, the J call TRBJ1-5; 8 bases match TRBD1. The length of the CDR3 is 14 residues. Germline lookup yields CDR1 LNHDA and CDR2 SQIVND (reference sequence). After removal of 6 bases from V and 5 bases from J, the junction contained 6 bases not matched to a gene. This chain's CDR3 is CASRPTGVYQPQHF. The CDR3 DNA reads TGTGCCAGTAGGCCGACAGGGGTATATCAGCCCCAGCATTTT.

As for this clone: This specimen includes other DNA sequences encoding the same CDR3. This chain links TRBV10-3 with TRBJ1-3, with D possibly TRBD1 on 5 matching bases. This CDR3 comprises 15 residues. Looked up from germline, CDR1 is ENHRY and CDR2 is SYGVKD. V dropped 4 bases and J dropped 0 bases, with 10 bases sitting between them. The CDR3: CAISGGQRSGNTIYF. CDR3 coding DNA: TGTGCCATCAGTGGCGGACAACGCTCTGGAAACACCATATATTTT.

As DNA, the CDR3 is TGTGCCAGCAGCCAAGGGACTTTATCCAATGAGCAGTTCTTC. Translated: CASSQGTLSNEQFF. This sequence joins TRBV4-2 and TRBJ2-1, with a tentative D call TRBD2 (5 bases). The CDR3 consists of 14 residues. Per the germline V gene, CDR1 is LGHNA and CDR2 is YNFKEQ. V was cut by 1 base and J by 6 bases, with 10 bases left in between.

V usage is TRBV5-5 and J usage is TRBJ2-7; D remains ambiguous. Trimming shortened V by 6 bases and J by 2 bases, and 18 bases separated the two germline ends. The CDR3 length is 15 residues. The germline CDR1 and CDR2 sequences are SGHKS and YYEKEE (reference sequence). In nucleotides, the CDR3 is TGTGCCAGCACCTCCGACCCGTGGCGGACCTACGAGCAGTACTTC. Amino acids: CASTSDPWRTYEQYF.

The chain uses TRBV30 and TRBJ1-1; no clear D. Trimming pared 1 base from V and 3 bases from J, leaving 6 bases between. The germline gives CDR1 GTSNPN, CDR2 SVGIG (reference sequence). There are 12 residues in the CDR3. DNA of the CDR3: TGTGCCTGGAGTGACAGTCACACTGAAGCTTTCTTT. Translation: CAWSDSHTEAFF.

The genes are TRBV5-4 and TRBJ1-2; 8 bases agree with TRBD1. CDR3 length: 16 residues. Germline V gene sequence: CDR1 SGHNT, CDR2 YYREEE (reference sequence). The V and J ends lost 0 bases and 4 bases, in that order; junction bases with no gene match: 8. CDR3 sequence: CASSLAGQGTLYGYTF. CDR3 bases: TGTGCCAGCAGCTTGGCCGGACAGGGTACCCTCTATGGCTACACCTTC. Variable domain in full (rest from reference TRBV5-4 and TRBJ1-2): ETGVTQSPTHLIKTRGQQVTLRCSSQSGHNTVSWYQQALGQGPQFIFQYYREEENGRGNFPPRFSGLQFPNYSSELNVNALELDDSALYLCASSLAGQGTLYGYTFGSGTRLTVV.

The V call is TRBV9, the J call TRBJ2-5; no reliable D call. Germline CDR1 is SGDLS and CDR2 is YYNGEE. The V gene lost 3 bases and the J gene lost 5 bases, with 14 bases spanning the gap. This CDR3 is 14 amino acids long. The CDR3: CASSGREPRETQYF. The DNA of the CDR3 is TGTGCCAGCAGCGGCCGAGAGCCGCGGGAGACCCAGTACTTC.

This clone was seen more than once but under ten times. Written as DNA, the CDR3 is TGTGCCAGCAGTGAGCGGCTCGCTACCTACGAGCAGTACGTC. It codes for CASSERLATYEQYV. The chain recombines TRBV6-1 with TRBJ2-7; D gene unclear. Germline V gene sequence: CDR1 MNHNS, CDR2 SASEGT. V lost 3 bases to trimming and J lost 2 bases, with 11 bases between them. The CDR3 runs 14 residues.

In DNA form, the CDR3 reads TGTGCCAGCAGCGGCAGACTAGCGGAGTTCTACGAGCAGTACGTC. Its translation: CASSGRLAEFYEQYV. This chain joins TRBV21-1 and TRBJ2-7; the table gives TRBD2 as D, unverified against the DNA. TRBV21-1 is recorded as a pseudogene. There are 15 residues in the CDR3.

This clone was seen only a few times. The chain has TRBV30 and TRBJ2-1; D is possibly TRBD2 (6 bases). This CDR3 has 15 residues. Germline CDR1 is GTSNPN and CDR2 is SVGIG (reference sequence). V lost 2 bases, J lost 5 bases, and 16 bases lay in between. CDR3 DNA sequence: TGTGCCTGGAGTCTGGGACTCCGGGGAAACAATGAGCAGTTCTTC. Its translation is CAWSLGLRGNNEQFF. Full variable domain (remainder filled in from reference TRBV30 and TRBJ2-1): SQTIHQWPATLVQPVGSPLSLECTVEGTSNPNLYWYRQAAGRGLQLLFYSVGIGQISSEVPQNLSASRPQDRQFILSSKKLLLSDSGFYLCAWSLGLRGNNEQFFGPGTRLTVL.